The rows below give T cell receptor beta chains drawn from one sample of a study of OX40 agonist ivuxolimab in advanced cancers. Profiled with immunoSEQ multiplex PCR; TCRdb holds only in-frame clones, not every one. The data contain approximately 70,000 clones, almost 85% of them singletons. The material was CD4+ or CD8+ T cells sorted from blood, obtained in a trial of the OX40 agonist ivuxolimab. The receptors come from an adult with an advanced solid tumor such as melanoma, head and neck, liver or kidney cancer. CDR3s leave out the opening cysteine and the closing phenylalanine or tryptophan. The order of the fields is V gene, CDR3 length, CDR3 protein.

v_call: TRBV7-9
cdr3_length: 10
cdr3_aa: ASSLAWRIDT

v_call: TRBV18
cdr3_length: 13
cdr3_aa: ASSPYWDSNTEAF

v_call: TRBV5-8
cdr3_length: 14
cdr3_aa: ASSWGGGQLGGELF

v_call: TRBV2
cdr3_length: 11
cdr3_aa: ASGGTNYNEQF

v_call: TRBV5-1
cdr3_length: 13
cdr3_aa: ASSPQTAPNTEAF

v_call: TRBV9
cdr3_length: 14
cdr3_aa: ASSSGTLRRSDTQY

v_call: TRBV28
cdr3_length: 13
cdr3_aa: ASSYNWGGDQPQH

v_call: TRBV18
cdr3_length: 12
cdr3_aa: ASSPRGRFTEAF

v_call: TRBV6-6
cdr3_length: 13
cdr3_aa: ASTQPVGTGNTIY

v_call: TRBV27
cdr3_length: 15
cdr3_aa: ASRLGGLQGSNQPQH

v_call: TRBV6-4
cdr3_length: 13
cdr3_aa: ASRPDRSPGYGYT

v_call: TRBV16
cdr3_length: 11
cdr3_aa: ASSPELNTEAF

v_call: TRBV6-5
cdr3_length: 9
cdr3_aa: ASTLQGSQY